One sample yielded the 18 T cell receptor beta chains listed below, sequenced in a study of prognosis after radiotherapy for stage I lung cancer. Multiplex PCR in two rounds served to amplify TCR beta CDR3 from genomic DNA. The authors ran first-round PCR with primers specific to each TRBV and TRBJ gene. One entry per CDR3 protein, called by TCRdb with MiXCR from the multiplex PCR reads. The sample lists around 16,000 distinct CDR3 sequences; about 40% were seen once. The specimen comprised PBMCs, sampled before or after stereotactic body radiation therapy (not recorded which). These receptors were collected from a donor of 50 years or more with non-small cell lung cancer.

The sample holds many counts of this clonotype. The chain uses TRBV5-5 and TRBJ2-2; possibly TRBD1 for D (5 bases). V was pared by 5 bases and J by 6 bases, with 14 bases between. The length of the CDR3 is 14 residues. From germline, CDR1 is SGHKS and CDR2 YYEKEE (reference sequence). The CDR3 loop reads CASRPGYSAGELFF. The CDR3 DNA reads TGTGCCAGCAGGCCAGGGTACTCAGCCGGGGAGCTGTTTTTT.

On this clonotype itself: The junction differs from germline at one of its ends, possibly a read error. The V and J genes are TRBV6-2 or TRBV6-3 and TRBJ1-6; D remains unclear. The CDR3 contains 16 residues. Germline CDR1 and CDR2: MNHEY and SVGEGT. The CDR3 bases are TGTGCCAGCAGTTCTAAGGTTTCCGGGTATAATTCACCCCTCCGCTTT. This codes for CASSSKVSGYNSPLRF.

The chain carries TRBV27 and TRBJ1-6; possible D gene TRBD1, 6 bases. Germline V gives CDR1 MNHEY, CDR2 SMNVEV (reference sequence). With 4 bases removed from V and 6 bases from J, the gap between germline ends came to 25 bases. The CDR3 is made up of 19 amino acids. DNA for the CDR3: TGTGCCAGCAGTTACCCGTGTGGGGGGCTCATCGTAGGTAATTCACCCCTCCACTTT. Protein sequence: CASSYPCGGLIVGNSPLHF.

With regard to this clonotype: This may come from a read error, since a much larger clone is one base off. The gene calls are TRBV19 and TRBJ2-7; 8 nucleotides align to TRBD2. The germline V gene encodes CDR1 LNHDA and CDR2 SQIVND (reference sequence). The CDR3 is made up of 15 amino acids. The CDR3 bases are TGTGCCGGTAGTATCGCGGGGGGCATTTATTACGAGCAGTACTTC. Its translation is CAGSIAGGIYYEQYF.

V and J are TRBV10-3 and TRBJ2-3; 12 positions agree with TRBD2. The V and J ends lost 6 bases and 4 bases, in that order; junction bases with no gene match: 5. This CDR3 contains 15 residues. The germline V gene has CDR1 ENHRY and CDR2 SYGVKD. Written as DNA, the CDR3 is TGTGCCATCAGACCTAGCGGGAGGGAAGCAGATACGCAGTATTTT. This translates into CAIRPSGREADTQYF.

This clonotype occurred many times. V and J are TRBV5-1 and TRBJ1-3; D gene unclear. Germline CDR1 reads SGHRS; CDR2 reads YFSETQ. Trimming pared 0 bases from V and 0 bases from J, leaving 7 bases between. The CDR3 is 15 residues long. In DNA, the CDR3 is TGCGCCAGCAGCTTGGTCGGGTACTCTGGAAACACCATATATTTT. Its translation is CASSLVGYSGNTIYF.

This clonotype came up many times. The chain links TRBV5-1 to TRBJ2-1; 7 bases fit TRBD1. The CDR3 has 15 amino acids. V lost 4 bases to trimming and J lost 5 bases; unmatched junction nucleotides: 9. The V gene's germline CDR1 is SGHRS and CDR2 YFSETQ. The CDR3 nucleotides read TGCGCCAGCAGCAGGACAGGCGATGATGACAATGAGCAGTTCTTC. It codes for CASSRTGDDDNEQFF.

This clonotype is judged medium-sized. The V gene is TRBV12-3 or TRBV12-4, the J gene TRBJ2-1; 7 nucleotides agree with TRBD1. The CDR3 is 13 residues long. Trimming took 11 bases from V and 3 from J; bases not matched to a gene: 7. DNA of the CDR3: TGTGCCTCATACCGGGACAGCTACAATGAGCAGTTCTTC. Encoded protein: CASYRDSYNEQFF.

V is TRBV28 and J is TRBJ1-3; D is ambiguous. This CDR3 is built from 14 residues. V gave up 7 bases and J gave up 4 bases, with 14 bases separating them. Germline-derived CDR1 and CDR2 are MDHEN and SYDVKM. This CDR3 is CASIEGMSGNTIYF. The CDR3 coding sequence is TGTGCCAGCATCGAGGGAATGTCAGGAAACACCATATATTTT. Combining the CDR3 with reference TRBV28 and TRBJ1-3 gives the whole variable domain DVKVTQSSRYLVKRTGEKVFLECVQDMDHENMFWYRQDPGLGLRLIYFSYDVKMKEKGDIPEGYSVSREKKERFSLILESASTNQTSMYLCASIEGMSGNTIYFGEGSWLTVV.

This clonotype is medium-sized by share. The chain uses TRBV30 and TRBJ1-6; perhaps TRBD1 as D (6 bases). CDR1 and CDR2 from the germline V gene are GTSNPN and SVGIG (reference sequence). The length of the CDR3 is 12 residues. Trimming cost V 3 bases and J 14 bases, with 14 bases left between them. The CDR3 loop is CAWSLTGLALHF. For the CDR3, the DNA is TGTGCCTGGAGCTTAACAGGGTTGGCCCTCCACTTT.

Many counts were recorded for this clonotype. The chain combines TRBV29-1 with TRBJ2-2; the match to TRBD1 covers 7 bases. Germline V gene data show CDR1 as SQVTM and CDR2 as ANQGSEA. Germline trimming cut 5 bases from V and 5 bases from J; bases unmatched to any gene: 11. CDR3 size: 15 residues. CDR3 nucleotide sequence: TGCAGCGTTCTAGGGCCAGGGGGACCTACCGGGGAGCTGTTTTTT. Protein: CSVLGPGGPTGELFF.

Concerning this clonotype: With a far larger clone one base away, a read error is the likely cause. J is TRBJ2-6 and V is TRBV6-9, with 7 bases aligning to TRBD1. Germline V gene lookup returns CDR1 MNHGY and CDR2 SVAAGI. The V segment lost 10 bases and the J segment 4 bases; nucleotides outside the gene matches: 16. The CDR3 consists of 17 residues. CDR3 residues: CAIRRTGSPSGANVLTF. The CDR3 nucleotides are TGTGCCATCCGCCGGACAGGTTCCCCGTCCGGGGCCAACGTCCTGACTTTC.

This clonotype has just one count. The CDR3 region is CAWKGLSTDTQYF. The DNA for the CDR3 is TGTGCCTGGAAAGGACTCTCCACAGATACGCAGTATTTT. The rearrangement links TRBV30 to TRBJ2-3; maybe TRBD2 (5 bases). CDR3 length: 13 amino acids. The germline V and J ends were trimmed by 4 bases and 2 bases, with 10 bases remaining between them. The germline gives CDR1 GTSNPN, CDR2 SVGIG (reference sequence).

This clonotype has a count of ten or more. The gene calls are TRBV15 and TRBJ2-6, with D uncertain. The germline CDR1 and CDR2 sequences are LNHNV and YYDKDF (reference sequence). The CDR3 sequence is 15 residues long. The V gene lost 8 bases and the J gene lost 0 bases, with 11 bases spanning the gap. The CDR3 is CATSIGYSGANVLTF. Written as DNA, the CDR3 is TGTGCCACCTCGATTGGTTACTCTGGGGCCAACGTCCTGACTTTC.

This clonotype is judged medium-sized. The gene calls are TRBV6-1 and TRBJ1-2, with 9 nucleotides matching TRBD1. V dropped 9 bases and J dropped 3; count of bases not matched to a gene: 5. The CDR3 covers 13 residues. Germline V gene data show CDR1 as MNHNS and CDR2 as SASEGT. Here the CDR3 DNA reads TGTGCCAGTAAACAGGGGGCTCACTATGGCTACACCTTC. This gives the protein CASKQGAHYGYTF.

This clonotype was picked up many times. The V gene is TRBV5-6, the J gene TRBJ2-5, with D perhaps matching TRBD1 or TRBD2 (6 bases each). CDR1 and CDR2 from the germline V gene are SGHDT and YYEEEE. CDR3 length: 13 residues. The V end was cut by 7 bases, the J end by 5 bases, with 15 bases between. CDR3 sequence (DNA): TGTGCCAGCCTGGGGGGCGCGGGGGAGACCCAGTACTTC. It translates to CASLGGAGETQYF.

This rearrangement joins TRBV4-2 to TRBJ1-6; weak D call: TRBD1 (5 bases). The CDR3 has 16 residues. Germline assignment: CDR1 LGHNA and CDR2 YNFKEQ. Trimming removed 0 bases at V and 10 bases at J, with 16 bases between. As DNA, the CDR3 is TGTGCCAGCAGCCAAGATCTGATTGGGGCAAGGTCACCCCTCCACTTT. Protein product: CASSQDLIGARSPLHF.

On this clonotype itself: A much larger clone differs from this one at a single base, so this may be a read error. This chain links TRBV20-1 with TRBJ2-5, with D maybe TRBD2 (6 bases). CDR3 length equals 13 residues. The germline V gene encodes CDR1 DFQATT and CDR2 SNEGSKA (reference sequence). V dropped 8 bases and J dropped 2 bases, with 15 bases sitting between them. For the CDR3, the DNA is TGCAGTTCCCCATGGGGGGTACAAGAGACCCAGTACTTC. Translating gives CSSPWGVQETQYF.